One and the same sample provided the 4 T cell receptor beta chains below, sequenced in a study of T cell responses to AZD1222 COVID-19 vaccine. Assay used: immunoSEQ multiplex PCR; TCRdb lists only in-frame clones, some missing. Found here are about 97,000 clones, approximately 90% of them singletons; the top ten hold about 7.8%. The input for sequencing was peripheral blood, taken on day 0 of AZD1222 vaccination. The receptors originated from an adult in good health.

The CDR3 loop is CASSLDRGRYGYTF. DNA of the CDR3: TGTGCCAGCAGCTTGGATCGGGGCCGCTATGGCTACACCTTC. This chain links TRBV5-5 with TRBJ1-2, with a possible D match to TRBD1 (5 bases). V dropped 0 bases and J dropped 4 bases, with 10 bases sitting between them. The CDR3 extends over 14 amino acids. Germline loops: CDR1 SGHKS, CDR2 YYEKEE (reference sequence). The variable domain in full, completed from reference TRBV5-5 and TRBJ1-2, reads DAGVTQSPTHLIKTRGQQVTLRCSPISGHKSVSWYQQVLGQGPQFIFQYYEKEERGRGNFPDRFSARQFPNYSSELNVNALLLGDSALYLCASSLDRGRYGYTFGSGTRLTVV.

Written as DNA, the CDR3 is TGTGCCAGCTCACCGGCGACGGTAAACACTGAAGCTTTCTTT. It translates to CASSPATVNTEAFF. The chain employs TRBV18 and TRBJ1-1; D not resolved. This CDR3 has 14 amino acids. V shed 3 bases and J shed 2 bases, with 10 bases lying between them. Germline V gene lookup returns CDR1 KGHSH and CDR2 LQKENI.

The chain uses TRBV9 and TRBJ1-2, with TRBD1 matching over 10 bases. The germline gives CDR1 SGDLS, CDR2 YYNGEE. Trimming at V came to 5 bases and at J to 12 bases, leaving 10 bases not matched to a gene. CDR3 length: 13 residues. CDR3 DNA sequence: TGTGCCAGCAGTGGGGGGACAGGGGAGAGGCACACCTTC. As protein: CASSGGTGERHTF.

The genes are TRBV4-3 and TRBJ2-1; unclear D gene. The V end was cut by 4 bases, the J end by 1 base, with 14 bases between. The CDR3 runs to 16 residues. Germline CDR1 reads LGHNA; CDR2 reads YSLEER. The CDR3 bases are TGCGCCAGCAGCCCCGAACGTATAAGGTCCTACAATGAGCAGTTCTTC. This encodes CASSPERIRSYNEQFF.